This T cell receptor (beta chain) was documented in a study of blood T cell repertoires in COVID-19. Study details: COVID-19 samples collected from the United States, Italy and Spain covered acute and convalescent phases. PBMCs, B-cell-depleted T cells, or T cells provided the cDNA or gDNA that made up the material.

CDR3 length: 16 amino acids. The V and J ends lost 5 bases and 0 bases respectively, with 17 bases between them. Germline-derived CDR1 and CDR2 are SGHVS and FNYEAQ. The table came from immunoSEQ multiplex PCR; TCRdb's copy has only in-frame clones and leaves some out. The table shows tens of thousands of clones, with roughly 84% occurring only once. The sample comprised peripheral blood. The rearrangement links TRBV7-6 to TRBJ2-7; D unclear. The clonotype comes from a man aged 50 or older with COVID-19, enrolled during active disease. The CDR3, as DNA: TGTGCCAGCAGCCCCTTGGTCAGCGCTACCTCCTACGAGCAGTACTTC. Its translation is CASSPLVSATSYEQYF.